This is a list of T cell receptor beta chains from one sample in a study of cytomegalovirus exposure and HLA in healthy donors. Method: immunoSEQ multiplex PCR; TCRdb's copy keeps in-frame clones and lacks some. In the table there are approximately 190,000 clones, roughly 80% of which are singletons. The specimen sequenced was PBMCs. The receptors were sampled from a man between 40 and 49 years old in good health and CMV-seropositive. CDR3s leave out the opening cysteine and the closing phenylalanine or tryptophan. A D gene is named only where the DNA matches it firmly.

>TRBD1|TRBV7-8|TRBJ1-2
ASSLVGWEGDRGHGYT
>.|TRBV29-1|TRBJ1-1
SVVTGSGNTEAF
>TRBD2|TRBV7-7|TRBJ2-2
ASSFDGRSGGELF
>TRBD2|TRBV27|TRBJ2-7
ASSLGLAGAYEQY
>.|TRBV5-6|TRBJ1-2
ASSPRGRTGGYT
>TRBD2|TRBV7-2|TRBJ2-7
ASSLGGGASGYYEQY
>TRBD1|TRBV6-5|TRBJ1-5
ASSLGTGSNQPQH
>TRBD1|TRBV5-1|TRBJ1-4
ASRSTGGTTNEKLF
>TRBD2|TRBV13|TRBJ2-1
ASSLADGLAGDNEQF
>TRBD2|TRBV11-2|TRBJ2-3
ASSSGLAVTDTQY
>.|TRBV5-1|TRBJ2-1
ASSLGTDSYNEQF
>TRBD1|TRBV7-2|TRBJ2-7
ASSLDPDRAYEQY
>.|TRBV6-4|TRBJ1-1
ASRRDTLYTEAF